This T cell receptor (beta chain) stems from a study of blood T cell repertoires in COVID-19. Overall study context: In each case, the material was cDNA or gDNA derived from T cells, B-cell-depleted T cells, or PBMCs.

Germline V gene data show CDR1 as LNHNV and CDR2 as YYDKDF (reference sequence). The ends were cut back, 0 bases at V and 2 bases at J, with 10 bases in the middle. The CDR3 extends over 15 amino acids. Profiling relied on immunoSEQ multiplex PCR, and the TCRdb table lists in-frame clones only, not all of them. The sample yields under 200,000 clones, 70% to 90% seen once. Sequenced material: peripheral blood. This clonotype was sampled from a middle-aged man with active or convalescent COVID-19. The rearrangement links TRBV15 to TRBJ2-5; no clear D gene. The CDR3 nucleotides read TGTGCCACCAGCAGAGAGCGGCAGATACAAGAGACCCAGTACTTC. Translation: CATSRERQIQETQYF. Drawing the rest from reference TRBV15 and TRBJ2-5, the complete variable domain is DAMVIQNPRYQVTQFGKPVTLSCSQTLNHNVMYWYQQKSSQAPKLLFHYYDKDFNNEADTPDNFQSRRPNTSFCFLDIRSPGLGDTAMYLCATSRERQIQETQYFGPGTRLLVL.